The 5 T cell receptor beta chains below all came from one sample that was sequenced in a study of T cells after yellow fever vaccination. TCRdb re-called the 5' RACE reads with MiXCR, one entry per CDR3 protein. The profile covers a few hundred thousand distinct CDR3 sequences, with more than 3.5% appearing a single time and under 20% taken by the ten largest. The sample consisted of PBMCs, taken 15 days after the yellow fever booster vaccination. The receptors shown here come from a young man who received the YFV17D yellow fever vaccine.

This clonotype was seen many times. The J gene is TRBJ2-5, the V gene TRBV20-1, with D possibly TRBD2 on 6 matching bases. Trimming stripped 0 bases from V and 2 bases from J, with 13 bases between. CDR1 DFQATT and CDR2 SNEGSKA come from the germline V gene (reference sequence). The CDR3 consists of 15 residues. The CDR3 DNA reads as TGCAGTGCTAGAGATCGCCGCGGGGTACAAGAGACCCAGTACTTC. This codes for CSARDRRGVQETQYF.

This clonotype was counted many times. The chain is built from TRBV7-9 and TRBJ2-7; 8 bases map to TRBD1. CDR1 SEHNR and CDR2 FQNEAQ come from the germline V gene (reference sequence). After removal of 5 bases from V and 6 bases from J, the junction contained 15 bases not matched to a gene. The CDR3 consists of 16 residues. CDR3 loop: CASSLGQGLGSSEQYF. CDR3 in DNA: TGTGCCAGCAGCCTAGGACAGGGATTGGGGTCATCCGAGCAGTACTTC.

This clonotype was recorded many times. The final CDR3 position lacks the conserved phenylalanine or tryptophan, pointing to a likely read error. The DNA is left out, because the CDR3 cannot be placed on it with certainty; the CDR3 is given as TCRdb lists it. The V gene is TRBV5-1, the J gene TRBJ1-2; the D call of TRBD1 is as the table states it, not checked on the DNA. The CDR3 contains 11 residues when both ends are counted. The V gene's germline CDR1 is SGHRS and CDR2 YFSETQ. The CDR3 spells CASSTSQGPPC.

This clonotype was observed at least ten times. CDR3 loop: CASSPSGGAADTQYF. The CDR3 coding sequence is TGTGCCAGCAGTCCTAGCGGGGGGGCCGCAGATACGCAGTATTTT. The gene calls are TRBV12-3 or TRBV12-4 and TRBJ2-3, with 12 bases lining up with TRBD2. The V segment lost 5 bases and the J segment 4 bases; nucleotides outside the gene matches: 4. The CDR3 contains 15 residues.

This clonotype was seen many times. The V gene is TRBV12-3 or TRBV12-4, the J gene TRBJ1-2; TRBD1 matches at 7 bases. The CDR3 runs to 14 residues. The V gene end was trimmed by 7 bases and the J gene end by 2 bases; junction bases not matched to a gene: 7. CDR3 sequence (DNA): TGTGCCAGCATGACAGGGCCTTTGAACTATGGCTACACCTTC. This codes for CASMTGPLNYGYTF.